This T cell receptor (beta chain) is drawn from a study of PD-L1 blockade in urothelial cancer. The repertoire was sequenced with immunoSEQ multiplex PCR; TCRdb's copy has only in-frame clones and lacks some. The sample contains 70,000 or so clones, about 88% of which appear only once. The CDR3 runs to 16 residues. CDR1 SGHTA and CDR2 FQGNSA come from the germline V gene. With 1 base clipped from V and 2 bases from J, the junction kept 0 bases outside the gene matches. This receptor was identified in a man aged 55 to 70 with urothelial cancer. The J gene is TRBJ2-7, the V gene TRBV7-2, with 15 bases fitting TRBD2. Source: PBMCs, taken around atezolizumab (anti-PD-L1) treatment. CDR3 in DNA: TGTGCCAGCAGCTTAGGGACTAGCGGGAGGGCCTACGAGCAGTACTTC. Translated: CASSLGTSGRAYEQYF.